The entry that follows covers one T cell receptor (beta chain) sequence. No antigen is known for it. The data were obtained in a study of Ad26.COV2.S vaccination and SARS-CoV-2 variants. For the study at large: Once, or twice with 56 days between doses, Ad26.COV2.S was given intramuscularly.

The study's findings and limits: An underestimation of total T cell responses may have resulted from the TCR breadth and depth analyses. Reported post-vaccination CD8+ and CD4+ T cell responses to spike showed substantial breadth. Recipients of either vaccine or placebo displayed similar breadth of non-spike TCRs.

The data were produced by immunoSEQ multiplex PCR, yet TCRdb's version contains in-frame clones alone and is incomplete. The sample includes about 320,000 clones, approximately 86% seen only once; the top ten take 2% to 2.5%. CDR3 length: 17 residues. CDR1 SGHKS and CDR2 YYEKEE come from the germline V gene (reference sequence). V lost 4 bases to trimming and J lost 4 bases, with 20 bases between them. Noted treatment: around 19 received Ad26.COV2.S at low or high dose, single or two shots; a few received placebo; per-sample allocation not given. All samples were drawn on day 63, counting from the first vaccine or placebo injection.

The clonotype was recovered from a person between 18 and 60 years old who received the Ad26.COV2.S COVID-19 vaccine or a placebo. The source was peripheral blood, collected in a trial of Ad26.COV2.S vaccine versus placebo. J is TRBJ1-4 and V is TRBV5-5, with D perhaps matching TRBD1 (5 bases). The CDR3 region is CASSLPFSERGNEKLFF. The CDR3 DNA reads TGTGCCAGCAGCCTCCCATTCAGTGAAAGGGGTAATGAAAAACTGTTTTTT. The full variable domain, completed using reference TRBV5-5 and TRBJ1-4, is DAGVTQSPTHLIKTRGQQVTLRCSPISGHKSVSWYQQVLGQGPQFIFQYYEKEERGRGNFPDRFSARQFPNYSSELNVNALLLGDSALYLCASSLPFSERGNEKLFFGSGTQLSVL.